Below, 18 T cell receptor beta chains from the same sample are listed, as sequenced in a study of cytomegalovirus exposure and HLA in healthy donors. It was with 60 Vbeta and 13 Jbeta primers that the PCR ran. Some clones are missing from TCRdb's copy, which holds only in-frame ones; the method was immunoSEQ multiplex PCR. The table shows 250,000 or so clones, with around 80% occurring only once. Specimen: PBMCs. These receptors came from a woman aged 60-75 years in good health and CMV-seropositive.

The rearrangement joins TRBV6-6 to TRBJ2-1; perhaps TRBD2 as D (6 bases). This CDR3 region has 16 residues. V lost 5 bases and J 7 bases, leaving 21 bases between the germline ends. Germline values: CDR1 MNHNY, CDR2 SVGAGI (reference sequence). Here the CDR3 reads CASSPPIGGGGNEQFF. The CDR3 coding sequence is TGTGCCAGCAGTCCCCCCATTGGGGGAGGAGGTAATGAGCAGTTCTTC.

The chain joins TRBV4-1 to TRBJ2-3; 8 positions agree with TRBD2. The CDR3 is 13 amino acids. CDR1 is MGHRA, CDR2 YSYEKL, per germline. V lost 6 bases, J lost 5 bases, and 4 bases stayed unmatched. CDR3 sequence: CASRLAGGDTQYF. The CDR3 DNA follows: TGCGCCAGCAGGCTAGCGGGTGGAGATACGCAGTATTTT.

This clone was observed a handful of times. The chain links TRBV28 to TRBJ2-2; TRBD2 matches 10 bases. The CDR3 contains 15 residues. Germline CDR1 and CDR2: MDHEN and SYDVKM. The ends lost 3 bases at V and 6 bases at J; junction bases unmatched: 4. The CDR3 region is CASSFSGRYPGELFF. CDR3 in DNA: TGTGCCAGCAGTTTTAGCGGGAGGTACCCCGGGGAGCTGTTTTTT. The full variable domain, with the rest looked up from reference TRBV28 and TRBJ2-2, is DVKVTQSSRYLVKRTGEKVFLECVQDMDHENMFWYRQDPGLGLRLIYFSYDVKMKEKGDIPEGYSVSREKKERFSLILESASTNQTSMYLCASSFSGRYPGELFFGEGSRLTVL.

V usage is TRBV6-5 and J usage is TRBJ1-2, with unresolved D. Germline loops: CDR1 MNHEY, CDR2 SVGAGI. The CDR3 has 14 residues. V was cut by 2 bases and J by 2 bases, with 9 bases left in between. The CDR3 DNA is TGTGCCAGCAGTTACCGAGGGATAAACTATGGCTACACCTTC. Its translation is CASSYRGINYGYTF.

V is TRBV16 and J is TRBJ2-6, with a tentative D call TRBD2 (5 bases). This CDR3 is built from 16 residues. CDR1 KGHSY and CDR2 FQNENV come from the germline V gene. V lost 4 bases, J lost 3 bases, and 13 bases lay in between. The CDR3 DNA sequence: TGTGCCAGCAGCCGCCAGCGAGGGTTTGGGGCCAACGTCCTGACTTTC. This sequence encodes CASSRQRGFGANVLTF.

In regard to this clone: Other DNA sequences in this specimen translate into the identical CDR3. The chain combines TRBV9 with TRBJ2-2; the D gene is possibly TRBD2 (7 bases). Trimming took 0 bases from V and 1 from J, leaving 10 bases between them. Germline CDR1 is SGDLS and CDR2 is YYNGEE. This CDR3 spans 16 amino acids. Written as DNA, the CDR3 is TGTGCCAGCAGCGTAGGGGGGGGCCAGAACACCGGGGAGCTGTTTTTT. As protein: CASSVGGGQNTGELFF.

This chain joins TRBV5-6 and TRBJ2-7; 9 nucleotides line up with TRBD2. CDR1 SGHDT and CDR2 YYEEEE come from the germline V gene. Trimming cost V 5 bases and J 4 bases; bases outside gene matches: 4. This CDR3 spans 13 amino acids. Written as DNA, the CDR3 is TGTGCCAGCAGAGATAGCGGGAGTTACGAGCAGTACTTC. As protein: CASRDSGSYEQYF.

This clone appeared a few times. The genes are TRBV7-9 and TRBJ1-2; TRBD1 might be the D (6 bases). This CDR3 spans 12 amino acids. The V gene's germline CDR1 is SEHNR and CDR2 FQNEAQ (reference sequence). V gave up 3 bases and J gave up 14 bases, with 16 bases separating them. CDR3 DNA sequence: TGTGCCAGCAGCTTGGGACAACCCCGGCGGACCTTC. Its protein is CASSLGQPRRTF.

This sequence joins TRBV19 and TRBJ2-7, with D uncertain. This CDR3 is 13 amino acids long. V lost 3 bases, J lost 2 bases, and 8 bases lay in between. The germline V gene has CDR1 LNHDA and CDR2 SQIVND (reference sequence). The CDR3 nucleotides are TGTGCCAGTAGTATTGGGCCAGCCTACGAGCAGTACTTC. This encodes CASSIGPAYEQYF.

Details on this clone: The identical CDR3 is also encoded by other nucleotide sequences in the sample. The chain combines TRBV6-1 with TRBJ2-7; 7 bases match TRBD2. CDR1 is MNHNS and CDR2 is SASEGT in the germline V gene. There are 12 residues in the CDR3. The ends lost 8 bases at V and 2 bases at J; junction bases unmatched: 3. In nucleotides, the CDR3 is TGTGCCAGCCGGGGGGAAACCTACGAGCAGTACTTC. Translated, it gives CASRGETYEQYF.

The chain employs TRBV7-9 and TRBJ2-5; 7 nucleotides align to TRBD1. V was pared by 3 bases and J by 2 bases, with 9 bases of the junction left unmatched. This CDR3 has 16 residues. Germline values: CDR1 SEHNR, CDR2 FQNEAQ (reference sequence). In DNA form, the CDR3 reads TGTGCCAGCAGCTTGCAGGGACAGATATTACAAGAGACCCAGTACTTC. Translated, it gives CASSLQGQILQETQYF.

J is TRBJ2-7 and V is TRBV10-3; 10 bases align to TRBD2. The CDR3 extends over 16 amino acids. Germline trimming cut 5 bases from V and 3 bases from J; bases unmatched to any gene: 10. CDR1 ENHRY and CDR2 SYGVKD come from the germline V gene. The CDR3 reads CAISNPGLASVYEQYF. CDR3 bases: TGTGCCATCAGTAATCCGGGACTAGCGAGTGTCTACGAGCAGTACTTC.

The chain recombines TRBV2 with TRBJ1-4, with 9 bases identical to TRBD1. The V gene end was trimmed by 6 bases and the J gene end by 8 bases; junction bases not matched to a gene: 7. Looked up from germline, CDR1 is SNHLY and CDR2 is FYNNEI. This CDR3 is built from 14 residues. The CDR3 protein is CASSPRTGEEKLFF. The CDR3 coding sequence is TGTGCCAGCAGCCCCAGGACAGGGGAGGAAAAACTGTTTTTT.

The genes are TRBV25-1 and TRBJ1-2; TRBD1 matches at 10 bases. This CDR3 has 16 amino acids. Trimming at V came to 2 bases and at J to 3 bases, leaving 6 bases not matched to a gene. Germline CDR1 is MGHDK and CDR2 is SYGVNS. The CDR3 bases are TGTGCCAGCAGTGAAATCGGGACAGGGGCGGACTATGGCTACACCTTC. It translates to CASSEIGTGADYGYTF.

This clone was observed a handful of times. V usage is TRBV6-5 and J usage is TRBJ2-7; D ambiguous. V was cut by 4 bases and J by 2 bases, with 12 bases left in between. CDR3 length equals 14 residues. Germline CDR1 MNHEY, CDR2 SVGAGI. The CDR3 spells CASSWSSNAYEQYF. The CDR3 bases are TGTGCCAGCAGTTGGAGCTCTAACGCCTACGAGCAGTACTTC.

The chain recombines TRBV28 with TRBJ2-7; 8 nucleotides line up with TRBD1. Trimming cost V 6 bases and J 4 bases; bases outside gene matches: 8. The germline gives CDR1 MDHEN, CDR2 SYDVKM. There are 14 residues in the CDR3. The CDR3 sequence is CASSTGTGVYEQYF. Written as DNA, the CDR3 is TGTGCCAGCAGCACCGGGACAGGAGTATACGAGCAGTACTTC.

This clone has more than one count but fewer than ten. Relative to the germline gene, one junction end is altered; a read error may explain this. Other DNA variants within this sample encode the same CDR3. The chain is built from TRBV20-1 and TRBJ2-1; D unresolved. Per germline, CDR1 DFQATT and CDR2 SNEGSKA (reference sequence). The CDR3 covers 11 residues. CDR3 DNA: TGCAGTGCGAGAGATAACAATGAGCAGTTCTTC. The encoded protein is CSARDNNEQFF.

V is TRBV5-1 and J is TRBJ2-1; tentative D call: TRBD2 (6 bases). This CDR3 is built from 14 residues. Germline V gene sequence: CDR1 SGHRS, CDR2 YFSETQ. V was pared by 5 bases and J by 2 bases, with 11 bases between. CDR3 protein: CASSLPSAYNEQFF. The CDR3 region has the DNA TGCGCCAGCAGTCTTCCTAGCGCCTACAATGAGCAGTTCTTC.